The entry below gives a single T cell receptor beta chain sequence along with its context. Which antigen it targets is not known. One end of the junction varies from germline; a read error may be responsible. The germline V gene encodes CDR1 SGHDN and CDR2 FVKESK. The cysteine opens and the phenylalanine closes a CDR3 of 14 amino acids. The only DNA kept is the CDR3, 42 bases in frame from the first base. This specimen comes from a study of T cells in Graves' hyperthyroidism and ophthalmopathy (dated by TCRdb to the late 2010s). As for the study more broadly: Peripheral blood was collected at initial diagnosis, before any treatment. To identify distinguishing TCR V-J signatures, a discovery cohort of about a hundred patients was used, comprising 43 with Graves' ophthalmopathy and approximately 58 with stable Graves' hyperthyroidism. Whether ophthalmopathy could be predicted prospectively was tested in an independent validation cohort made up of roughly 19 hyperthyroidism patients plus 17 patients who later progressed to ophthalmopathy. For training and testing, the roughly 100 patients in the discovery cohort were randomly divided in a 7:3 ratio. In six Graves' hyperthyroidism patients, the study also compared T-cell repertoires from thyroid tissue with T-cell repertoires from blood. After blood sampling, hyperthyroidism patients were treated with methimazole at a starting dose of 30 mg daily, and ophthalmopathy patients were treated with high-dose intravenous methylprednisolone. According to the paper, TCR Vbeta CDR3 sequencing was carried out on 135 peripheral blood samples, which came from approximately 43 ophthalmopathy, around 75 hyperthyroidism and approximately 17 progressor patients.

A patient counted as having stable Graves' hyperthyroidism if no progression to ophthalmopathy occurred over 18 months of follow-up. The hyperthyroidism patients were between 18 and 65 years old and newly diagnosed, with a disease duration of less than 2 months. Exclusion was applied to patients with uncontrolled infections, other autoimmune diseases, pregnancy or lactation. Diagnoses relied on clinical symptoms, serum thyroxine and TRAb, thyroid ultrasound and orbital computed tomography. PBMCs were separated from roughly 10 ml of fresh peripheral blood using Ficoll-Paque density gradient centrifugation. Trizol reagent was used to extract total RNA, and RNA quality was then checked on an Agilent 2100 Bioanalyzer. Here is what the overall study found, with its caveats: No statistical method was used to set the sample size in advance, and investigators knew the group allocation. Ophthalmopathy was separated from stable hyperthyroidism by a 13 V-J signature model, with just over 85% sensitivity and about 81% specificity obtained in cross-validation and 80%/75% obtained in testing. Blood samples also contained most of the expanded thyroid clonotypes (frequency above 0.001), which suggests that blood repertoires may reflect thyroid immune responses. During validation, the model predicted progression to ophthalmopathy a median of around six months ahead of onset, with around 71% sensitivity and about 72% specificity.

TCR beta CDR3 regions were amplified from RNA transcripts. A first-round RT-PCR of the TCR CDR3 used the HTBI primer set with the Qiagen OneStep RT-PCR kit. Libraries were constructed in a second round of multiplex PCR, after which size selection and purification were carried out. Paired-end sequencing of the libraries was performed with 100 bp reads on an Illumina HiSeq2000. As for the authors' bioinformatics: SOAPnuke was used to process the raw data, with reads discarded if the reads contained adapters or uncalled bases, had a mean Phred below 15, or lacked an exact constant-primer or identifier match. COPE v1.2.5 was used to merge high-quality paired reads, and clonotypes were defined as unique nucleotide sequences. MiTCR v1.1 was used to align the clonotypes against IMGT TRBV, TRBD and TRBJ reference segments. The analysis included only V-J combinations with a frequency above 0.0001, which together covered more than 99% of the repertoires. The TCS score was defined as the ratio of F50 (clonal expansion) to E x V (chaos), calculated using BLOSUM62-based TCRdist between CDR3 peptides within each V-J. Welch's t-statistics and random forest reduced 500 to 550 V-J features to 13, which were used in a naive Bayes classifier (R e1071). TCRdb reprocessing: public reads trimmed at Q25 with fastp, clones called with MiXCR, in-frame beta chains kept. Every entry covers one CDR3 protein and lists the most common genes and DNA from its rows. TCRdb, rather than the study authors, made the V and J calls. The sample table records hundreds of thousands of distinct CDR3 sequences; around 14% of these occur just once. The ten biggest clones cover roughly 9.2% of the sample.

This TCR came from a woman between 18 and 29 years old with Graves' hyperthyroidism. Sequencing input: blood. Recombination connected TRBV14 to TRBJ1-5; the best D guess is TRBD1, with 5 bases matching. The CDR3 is CASNQGETGQPQHF. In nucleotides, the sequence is TGTGCCAGCAACCAAGGGGAGACGGGTCAGCCCCAGCATTTT.